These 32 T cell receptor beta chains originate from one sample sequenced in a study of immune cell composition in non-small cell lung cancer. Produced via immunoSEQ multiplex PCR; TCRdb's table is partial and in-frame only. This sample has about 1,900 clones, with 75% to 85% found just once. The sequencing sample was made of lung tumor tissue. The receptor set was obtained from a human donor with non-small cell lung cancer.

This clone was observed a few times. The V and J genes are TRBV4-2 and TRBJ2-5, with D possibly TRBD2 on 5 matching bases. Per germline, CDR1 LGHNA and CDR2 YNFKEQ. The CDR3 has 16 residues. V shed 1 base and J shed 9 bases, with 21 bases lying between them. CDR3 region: CASSQAGSARDPAQYF. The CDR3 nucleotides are TGTGCCAGCAGCCAAGCTGGGAGTGCAAGAGATCCGGCCCAGTACTTC.

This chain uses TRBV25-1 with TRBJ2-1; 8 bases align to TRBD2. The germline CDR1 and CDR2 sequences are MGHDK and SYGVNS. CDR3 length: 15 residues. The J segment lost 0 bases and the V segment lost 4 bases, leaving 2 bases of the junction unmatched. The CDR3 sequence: CASSAGTSSYNEQFF. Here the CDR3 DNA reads TGTGCCAGCAGTGCCGGGACTAGCTCCTACAATGAGCAGTTCTTC. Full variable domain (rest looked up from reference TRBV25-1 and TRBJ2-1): EADIYQTPRYLVIGTGKKITLECSQTMGHDKMYWYQQDPGMELHLIHYSYGVNSTEKGDLSSESTVSRIRTEHFPLTLESARPSHTSQYLCASSAGTSSYNEQFFGPGTRLTVL.

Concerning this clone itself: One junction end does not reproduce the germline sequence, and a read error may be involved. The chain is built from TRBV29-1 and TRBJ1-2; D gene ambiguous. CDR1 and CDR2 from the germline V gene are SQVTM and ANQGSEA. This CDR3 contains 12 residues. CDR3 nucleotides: TGCAGCGTAGAAGGGCTCGGCTATGGCTACACCTTC. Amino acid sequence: CSVEGLGYGYTF.

The CDR3 DNA follows: TGCGCCAGCAGCCCCGAAAAGTTGTTTCATGGCTACACCTTC. It translates to CASSPEKLFHGYTF. The chain recombines TRBV4-1 with TRBJ1-2; D is unclear. Germline CDR1 reads MGHRA; CDR2 reads YSYEKL. CDR3 length: 14 residues. The V and J ends lost 4 bases and 6 bases respectively, with 15 bases between them.

CDR3 nucleotide sequence: TGTGCCAGCAGCTTGAGACAAGGGCCCTGGGAGACCCAGTACTTC. Translating it yields CASSLRQGPWETQYF. The rearrangement uses TRBV11-1 and TRBJ2-5, with D hard to call. This CDR3 region has 15 residues. In germline, CDR1 is SGHAT, CDR2 FQDESV (reference sequence). Trimming shortened V by 3 bases and J by 5 bases, and 16 bases separated the two germline ends.

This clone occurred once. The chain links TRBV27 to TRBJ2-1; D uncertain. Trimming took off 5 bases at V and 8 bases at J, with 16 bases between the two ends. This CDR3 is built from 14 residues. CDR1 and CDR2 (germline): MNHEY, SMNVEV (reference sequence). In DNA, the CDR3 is TGTGCCAGCAGTGCGCGTTTAGGTCCCCATGAGCAGTTCTTC. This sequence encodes CASSARLGPHEQFF.

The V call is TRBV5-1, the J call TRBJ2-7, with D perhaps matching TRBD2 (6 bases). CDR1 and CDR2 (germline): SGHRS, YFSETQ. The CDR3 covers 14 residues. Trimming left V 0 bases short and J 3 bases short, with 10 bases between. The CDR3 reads CASSLVGGFYEQYF. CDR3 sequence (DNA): TGCGCCAGCAGCTTGGTCGGGGGATTCTACGAGCAGTACTTC. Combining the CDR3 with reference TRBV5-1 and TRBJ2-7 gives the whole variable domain KAGVTQTPRYLIKTRGQQVTLSCSPISGHRSVSWYQQTPGQGLQFLFEYFSETQRNKGNFPGRFSGRQFSNSRSEMNVSTLELGDSALYLCASSLVGGFYEQYFGPGTRLTVT.

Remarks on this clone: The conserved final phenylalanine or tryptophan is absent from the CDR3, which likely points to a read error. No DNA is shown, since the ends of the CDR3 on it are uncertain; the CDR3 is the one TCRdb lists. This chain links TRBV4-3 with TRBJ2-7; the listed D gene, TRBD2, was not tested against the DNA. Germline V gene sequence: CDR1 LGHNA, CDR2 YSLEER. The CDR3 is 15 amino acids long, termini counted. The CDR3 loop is CASSQDRTSGRAHGM.

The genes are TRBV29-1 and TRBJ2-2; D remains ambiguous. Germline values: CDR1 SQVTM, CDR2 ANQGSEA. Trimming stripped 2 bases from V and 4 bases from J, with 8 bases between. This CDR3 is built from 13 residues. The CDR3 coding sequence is TGCAGCGTTGAAACCGCAGCCACCGGGGAGCTGTTTTTT. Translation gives CSVETAATGELFF.

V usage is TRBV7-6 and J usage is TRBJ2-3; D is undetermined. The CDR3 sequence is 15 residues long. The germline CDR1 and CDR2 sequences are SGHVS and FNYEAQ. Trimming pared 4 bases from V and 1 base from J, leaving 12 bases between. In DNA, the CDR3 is TGTGCCAGCAGCTCCAACCCCGATGGCACAGATACGCAGTATTTT. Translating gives CASSSNPDGTDTQYF. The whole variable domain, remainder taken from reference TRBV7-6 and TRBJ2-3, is GAGVSQSPRYKVTKRGQDVALRCDPISGHVSLYWYRQALGQGPEFLTYFNYEAQQDKSGLPNDRFSAERPEGSISTLTIQRTEQRDSAMYRCASSSNPDGTDTQYFGPGTRLTVL.

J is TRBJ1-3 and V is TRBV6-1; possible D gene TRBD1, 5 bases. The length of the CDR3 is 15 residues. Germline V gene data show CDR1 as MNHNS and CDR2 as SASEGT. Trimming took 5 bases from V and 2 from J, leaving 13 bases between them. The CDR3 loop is CASSRTTVTGNTIYF. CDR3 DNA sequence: TGTGCCAGCAGTCGAACGACAGTAACTGGAAACACCATATATTTT.

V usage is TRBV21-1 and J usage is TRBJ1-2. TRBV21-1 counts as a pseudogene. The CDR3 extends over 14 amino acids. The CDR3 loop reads CASSKSRGPYGYTF. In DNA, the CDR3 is TGTGCCAGCAGCAAGTCCCGGGGCCCCTATGGCTACACCTTC.

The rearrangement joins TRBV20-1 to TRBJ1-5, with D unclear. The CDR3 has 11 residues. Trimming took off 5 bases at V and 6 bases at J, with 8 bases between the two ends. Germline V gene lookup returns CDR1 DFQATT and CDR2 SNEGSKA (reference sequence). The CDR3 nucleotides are TGCAGTGCTGGCCCGGGTCAGCCCCAGCATTTT. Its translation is CSAGPGQPQHF.

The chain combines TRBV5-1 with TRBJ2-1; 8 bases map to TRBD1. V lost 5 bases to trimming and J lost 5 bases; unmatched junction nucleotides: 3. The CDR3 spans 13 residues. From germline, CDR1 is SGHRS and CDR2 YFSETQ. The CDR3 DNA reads TGCGCCAGCAGTCCACAGGGGGACAATGAGCAGTTCTTC. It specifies CASSPQGDNEQFF.

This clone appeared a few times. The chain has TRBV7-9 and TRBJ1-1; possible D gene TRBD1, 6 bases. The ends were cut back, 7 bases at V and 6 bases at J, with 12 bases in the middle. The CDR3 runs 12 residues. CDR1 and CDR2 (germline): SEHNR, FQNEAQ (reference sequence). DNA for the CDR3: TGTGCCAGCATCCTAGGGGGATCTGAAGCTTTCTTT. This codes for CASILGGSEAFF.

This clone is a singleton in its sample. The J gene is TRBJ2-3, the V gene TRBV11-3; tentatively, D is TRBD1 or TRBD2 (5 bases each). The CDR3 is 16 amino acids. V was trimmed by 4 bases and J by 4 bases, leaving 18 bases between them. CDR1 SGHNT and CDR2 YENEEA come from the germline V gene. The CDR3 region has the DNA TGTGCCAGCAGCTACCCTTTAGGGGTGGGAGCAGATACGCAGTATTTT. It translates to CASSYPLGVGADTQYF.

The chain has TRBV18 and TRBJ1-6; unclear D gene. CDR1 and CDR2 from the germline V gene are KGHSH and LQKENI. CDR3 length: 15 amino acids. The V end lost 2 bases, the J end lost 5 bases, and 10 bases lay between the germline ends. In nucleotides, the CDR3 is TGTGCCAGCTCACCAAGGGCGGCCGATAATTCACCCCTCCACTTT. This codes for CASSPRAADNSPLHF.

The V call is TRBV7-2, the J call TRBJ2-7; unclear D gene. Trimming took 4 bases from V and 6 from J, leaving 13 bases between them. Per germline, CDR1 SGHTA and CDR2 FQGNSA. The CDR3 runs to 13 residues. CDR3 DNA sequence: TGTGCCAGCAGCTCCCGCCGATGGGGCGAGCAGTACTTC. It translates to CASSSRRWGEQYF.

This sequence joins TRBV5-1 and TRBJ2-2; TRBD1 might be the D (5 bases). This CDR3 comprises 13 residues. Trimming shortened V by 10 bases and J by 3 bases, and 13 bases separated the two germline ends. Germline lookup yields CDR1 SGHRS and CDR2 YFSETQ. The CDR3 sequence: CASQARDTGELFF. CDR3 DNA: TGCGCCTCCCAGGCCAGGGACACCGGGGAGCTGTTTTTT.

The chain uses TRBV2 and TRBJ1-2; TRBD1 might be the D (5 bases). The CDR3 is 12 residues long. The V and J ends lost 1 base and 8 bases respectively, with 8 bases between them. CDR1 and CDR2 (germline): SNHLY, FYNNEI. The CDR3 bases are TGTGCCAGCAGTGAAGACGAGGGGGGCTACACCTTC. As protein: CASSEDEGGYTF.

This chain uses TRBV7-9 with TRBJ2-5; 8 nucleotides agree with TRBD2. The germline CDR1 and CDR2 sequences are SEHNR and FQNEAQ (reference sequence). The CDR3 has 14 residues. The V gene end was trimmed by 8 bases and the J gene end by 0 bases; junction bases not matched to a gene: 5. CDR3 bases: TGTGCCAGCGGAGGCGGGGGGTACCAAGAGACCCAGTACTTC. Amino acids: CASGGGGYQETQYF.

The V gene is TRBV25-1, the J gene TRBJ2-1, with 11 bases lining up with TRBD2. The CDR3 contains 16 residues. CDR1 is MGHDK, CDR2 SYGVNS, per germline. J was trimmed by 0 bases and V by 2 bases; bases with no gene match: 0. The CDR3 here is CASSETSGSSYNEQFF. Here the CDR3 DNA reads TGTGCCAGCAGTGAAACTAGCGGGAGCTCCTACAATGAGCAGTTCTTC.

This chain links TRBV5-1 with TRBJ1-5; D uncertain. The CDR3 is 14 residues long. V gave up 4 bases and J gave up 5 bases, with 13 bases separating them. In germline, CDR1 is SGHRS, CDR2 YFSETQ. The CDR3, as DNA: TGCGCCAGCAGCCCCCAGCCCGGACATCAGCCCCAGCATTTT. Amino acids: CASSPQPGHQPQHF.

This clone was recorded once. The CDR3 bases are TGCGCCAGCAGTCGGGCGAACACTGAAGCTTTCTTT. Protein product: CASSRANTEAFF. The chain employs TRBV10-2 and TRBJ1-1; no firm D call. V lost 5 bases to trimming and J lost 1 base, with 5 bases between them. The V gene's germline CDR1 is WSHSY and CDR2 SAAADI. This CDR3 comprises 12 residues.

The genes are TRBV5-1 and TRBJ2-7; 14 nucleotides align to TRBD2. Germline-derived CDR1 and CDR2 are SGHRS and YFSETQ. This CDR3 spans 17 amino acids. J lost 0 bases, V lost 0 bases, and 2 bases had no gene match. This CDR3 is CASSLGLAGGPSYEQYF. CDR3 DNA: TGCGCCAGCAGCTTGGGACTAGCGGGAGGGCCCTCCTACGAGCAGTACTTC.

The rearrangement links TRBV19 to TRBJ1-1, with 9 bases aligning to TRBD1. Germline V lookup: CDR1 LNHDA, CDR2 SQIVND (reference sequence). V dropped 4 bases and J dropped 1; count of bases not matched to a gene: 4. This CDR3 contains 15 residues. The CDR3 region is CASSTYRGPNTEAFF. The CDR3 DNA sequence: TGTGCCAGTAGTACCTACAGGGGGCCGAACACTGAAGCTTTCTTT. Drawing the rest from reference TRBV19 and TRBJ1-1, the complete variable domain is DGGITQSPKYLFRKEGQNVTLSCEQNLNHDAMYWYRQDPGQGLRLIYYSQIVNDFQKGDIAEGYSVSREKKESFPLTVTSAQKNPTAFYLCASSTYRGPNTEAFFGQGTRLTVV.

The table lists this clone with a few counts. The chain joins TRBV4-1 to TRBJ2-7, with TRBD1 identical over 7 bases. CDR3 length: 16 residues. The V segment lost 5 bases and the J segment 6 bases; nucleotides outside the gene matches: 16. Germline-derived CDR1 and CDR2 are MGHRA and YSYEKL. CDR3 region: CASSLETAQAGGEQYF. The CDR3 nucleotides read TGCGCCAGCAGCTTAGAGACAGCCCAGGCAGGGGGCGAGCAGTACTTC.

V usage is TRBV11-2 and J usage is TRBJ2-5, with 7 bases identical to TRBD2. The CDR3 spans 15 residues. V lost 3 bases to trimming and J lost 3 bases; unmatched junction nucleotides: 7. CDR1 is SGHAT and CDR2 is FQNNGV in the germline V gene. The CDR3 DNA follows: TGTGCCAGCAGCTTGTGGGGGGGGACGGAAGAGACCCAGTACTTC. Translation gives CASSLWGGTEETQYF.

The CDR3 bases are TGCGCCAGCAGCCAAGGGACTAGCCGTACAGATACGCAGTATTTT. It specifies CASSQGTSRTDTQYF. This chain uses TRBV4-3 with TRBJ2-3, with 8 bases lining up with TRBD2. This CDR3 comprises 15 residues. Losses at the gene ends were 1 base for V and 3 bases for J; bases not matched to a gene: 3. Germline V CDR1 and CDR2: LGHNA, YSLEER.

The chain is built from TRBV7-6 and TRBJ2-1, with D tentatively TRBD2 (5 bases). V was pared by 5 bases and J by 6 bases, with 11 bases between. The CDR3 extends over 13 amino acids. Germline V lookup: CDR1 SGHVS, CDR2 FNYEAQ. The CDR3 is CASSPVEGNEQFF. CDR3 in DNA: TGTGCCAGCAGCCCGGTTGAGGGCAATGAGCAGTTCTTC.

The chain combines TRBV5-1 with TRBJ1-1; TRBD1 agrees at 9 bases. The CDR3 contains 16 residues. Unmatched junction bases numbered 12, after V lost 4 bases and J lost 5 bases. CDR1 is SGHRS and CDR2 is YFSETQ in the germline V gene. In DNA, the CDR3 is TGCGCCAGCAGCCCCGGACAGGGGTTGGGAAGGACTGAAGCTTTCTTT. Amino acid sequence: CASSPGQGLGRTEAFF.

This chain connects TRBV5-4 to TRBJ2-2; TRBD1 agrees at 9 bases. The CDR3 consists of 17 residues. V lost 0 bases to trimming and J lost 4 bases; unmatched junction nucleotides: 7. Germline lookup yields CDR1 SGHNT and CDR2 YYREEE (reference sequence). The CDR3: CASSLAGQTGGTGELFF. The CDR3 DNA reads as TGTGCCAGCAGCTTGGCGGGCCAGACAGGGGGCACCGGGGAGCTGTTTTTT.